The rows below give T cell receptor beta chains drawn from one sample of a study of vaccination effects on CD4 cells after COVID-19. Their antigens are not known. Some clones are missing from TCRdb's copy, which holds only in-frame ones; the method was immunoSEQ multiplex PCR. The table lists 70,000 or so clones, 75% to 80% of them singletons. This material consisted of CD4+ T cells from PBMCs cultured without peptide, taken before COVID-19 vaccination. These receptor sequences come from a human donor who received a COVID-19 vaccine. Each CDR3 is given with its conserved first and last residue. The D gene is left open where the match is weak. Size is omitted from some rows. Given values are once, few, many or a class for expanded clones.

V	J	size	D	CDR3	DNA
TRBV10-3	TRBJ1-6	NA	NA	CAISELGSSYNSPLHF	TGTGCCATCAGTGAGCTAGGGAGCTCCTATAATTCACCCCTCCACTTT
TRBV7-2	TRBJ2-1	NA	TRBD2	CASSLTSGGANEQFF	TGTGCCAGCAGCTTGACTAGCGGGGGGGCCAATGAGCAGTTCTTC
TRBV10-3	TRBJ1-1	NA	NA	CAISDSANTEAFF	TGTGCCATCTCCGACTCAGCGAACACTGAAGCTTTCTTT
TRBV19	TRBJ1-1	few	NA	CASTGRGTEAFF	TGTGCCAGTACAGGTAGAGGCACTGAAGCTTTCTTT
TRBV9	TRBJ1-3	NA	NA	CASSAGWGGNTIYF	TGTGCCAGCAGCGCAGGGTGGGGAGGAAACACCATATATTTT
TRBV18	TRBJ2-3	NA	TRBD1	CASSPLGQGATDTQYF	TGTGCCAGCTCACCCCTCGGACAGGGGGCCACAGATACGCAGTATTTT
TRBV5-4	TRBJ1-2	few	TRBD1	CASSIRQGGSLYGYTF	TGTGCCAGCAGCATTAGACAGGGCGGGAGCTTATATGGCTACACCTTC
TRBV3-1/TRBV3-2	TRBJ1-3	once	TRBD1	CASSQAGQVGRGRNTIYF	TGTGCCAGCAGCCAGGCGGGACAGGTGGGCAGGGGGAGAAACACCATATATTTT
TRBV4-3	TRBJ1-1	NA	NA	CASSSDRGASPEAFF	TGCGCCAGCAGCTCTGATAGGGGGGCCAGTCCTGAAGCTTTCTTT
TRBV3-1/TRBV3-2	TRBJ2-3	NA	NA	CASSLEGQYTDTQYF	TGTGCCAGCAGCCTGGAGGGACAGTACACAGATACGCAGTATTTT
TRBV12-3/TRBV12-4	TRBJ2-2	NA	NA	CASSLLGGRELFF	TGTGCCAGCAGTTTATTGGGGGGTCGGGAGCTGTTTTTT
TRBV2	TRBJ1-2	once	NA	CASTRENYGYTF	TGTGCCAGCACGAGGGAGAACTATGGCTACACCTTC
TRBV6-5	TRBJ1-6	NA	TRBD1	CASRLGTGNSPLHF	TGTGCCAGCAGGTTGGGGACAGGGAATTCACCCCTCCACTTT
TRBV29-1	TRBJ2-1	NA	TRBD1	CSVESQGSYNEQFF	TGCAGCGTTGAATCACAGGGGTCCTACAATGAGCAGTTCTTC
TRBV7-2	TRBJ2-1	once	NA	CASSTDSFNEQFF	TGTGCCAGCAGCACAGACAGCTTTAATGAGCAGTTCTTC
TRBV28	TRBJ1-5	once	NA	CASSRRDISNQPQHF	TGTGCCAGCAGTCGACGGGATATTAGCAATCAGCCCCAGCATTTT
TRBV7-3	TRBJ2-5	NA	TRBD1	CASSLGQGVGTQYF	TGTGCCAGCAGCCTCGGACAGGGGGTCGGGACCCAGTACTTC
TRBV24-1	TRBJ2-1	NA	NA	CATSDPGTPNNEQFF	TGTGCCACCAGTGACCCCGGGACACCTAACAATGAGCAGTTCTTC
TRBV11-1	TRBJ2-1	NA	NA	CASTLPRASSYNEQFF	TGTGCCAGCACGCTTCCCAGGGCTAGCTCCTACAATGAGCAGTTCTTC
TRBV19	TRBJ2-4	NA	NA	CASSIWDIQYF	TGTGCCAGTAGTATATGGGACATTCAGTACTTC
TRBV2	TRBJ1-2	once	NA	CASSSHIPADWIYGYTF	TGTGCCAGCAGTTCCCATATCCCCGCGGATTGGATCTATGGCTACACCTTC
TRBV5-1	TRBJ2-1	NA	NA	CASSLRLVRDEQFF	TGCGCCAGCAGCCTCCGTCTAGTTAGGGATGAGCAGTTCTTC
TRBV6-5	TRBJ2-5	NA	TRBD2	CASSYRGTSSGETQYF	TGTGCCAGCAGTTACAGGGGGACTAGCTCTGGGGAGACCCAGTACTTC
TRBV2	TRBJ2-3	NA	NA	CASSGEGGPTDTQYF	TGTGCCAGCAGTGGTGAGGGGGGGCCCACAGATACGCAGTATTTT
TRBV18	TRBJ2-6	NA	TRBD1	CASSALTGTGSGANVLTF	TGTGCCAGCTCAGCCTTAACCGGGACAGGGTCTGGGGCCAACGTCCTGACTTTC